This T cell receptor (beta chain) was obtained from a study of OX40 agonist ivuxolimab in advanced cancers. Study in general: In three patients, partial responses were observed, one with hepatocellular carcinoma and two with cutaneous melanoma.

V gave up 2 bases and J gave up 15 bases, with 14 bases separating them. The CDR3 length is 12 residues. Germline V gives CDR1 SGHAT, CDR2 FQDESV (reference sequence). Repertoires were generated with immunoSEQ multiplex PCR, while TCRdb's copy carries only in-frame clones and drops some. The data contain 40,000 or so clones, approximately 83% of them singletons. The chain uses TRBV11-1 and TRBJ2-1; D may be TRBD2 (5 bases). This sequence was found in an adult with an advanced solid tumor such as melanoma, head and neck, liver or kidney cancer. The starting material was CD4+ or CD8+ T cells sorted from blood, obtained in a trial of the OX40 agonist ivuxolimab. The CDR3 region has the DNA TGTGCCAGCAGCTTATATCGGGGTGGGCTGTTCTTC. The encoded protein is CASSLYRGGLFF.